The 15 T cell receptor beta chains below were found in one sample sequenced in a study of shared clonotypes between healthy human individuals. Repertoires were generated with immunoSEQ multiplex PCR, while TCRdb's copy carries only in-frame clones and drops some. In the table there are 2 million to 2.5 million clones, approximately 95% of which are singletons. The sequenced material came from naive CD4+ T cells sorted from blood. Noted subset: CD45RA+ positively selected. The receptors come from a young man in good health.

The genes are TRBV29-1 and TRBJ1-1; 10 nucleotides match TRBD1. Germline lookup yields CDR1 SQVTM and CDR2 ANQGSEA. The CDR3 totals 15 residues. V shed 6 bases and J 4 bases; nucleotides not matched to a gene: 11. As DNA, the CDR3 is TGCAGCGTGGAAAAGACAGGGGGCGTTGGCACTGAAGCTTTCTTT. This sequence encodes CSVEKTGGVGTEAFF.

The genes are TRBV4-1 and TRBJ2-7, with D maybe TRBD2 (5 bases). The CDR3 totals 15 residues. Trimming took 2 bases from V and 3 from J, leaving 14 bases between them. Germline V CDR1 and CDR2: MGHRA, YSYEKL. The CDR3 DNA reads as TGCGCCAGCAGCCAATATGTAGTGGGAGACTACGAGCAGTACTTC. Residues: CASSQYVVGDYEQYF.

This rearrangement joins TRBV5-1 to TRBJ2-1; 7 bases match TRBD2. The junction had 10 bases not matched to a gene; V was cut back by 3 bases and J by 4 bases. This CDR3 has 16 amino acids. CDR1 and CDR2 from the germline V gene are SGHRS and YFSETQ. CDR3: CASSWREGGGYNEQFF. CDR3 DNA sequence: TGCGCCAGCAGCTGGAGGGAGGGTGGGGGATACAATGAGCAGTTCTTC. The full variable domain, in which reference TRBV5-1 and TRBJ2-1 provide the parts outside the CDR3, is KAGVTQTPRYLIKTRGQQVTLSCSPISGHRSVSWYQQTPGQGLQFLFEYFSETQRNKGNFPGRFSGRQFSNSRSEMNVSTLELGDSALYLCASSWREGGGYNEQFFGPGTRLTVL.

This chain links TRBV15 with TRBJ1-1; D not certain. This CDR3 comprises 14 residues. V was trimmed by 5 bases and J by 1 base, leaving 11 bases between them. CDR1 and CDR2 (germline): LNHNV, YYDKDF (reference sequence). CDR3 residues: CATSAGPSNTEAFF. CDR3 nucleotide sequence: TGTGCCACCAGCGCAGGACCCTCGAACACTGAAGCTTTCTTT.

The chain recombines TRBV28 with TRBJ2-3; D is unclear. The V end lost 6 bases, the J end lost 8 bases, and 15 bases lay between the germline ends. The germline V gene encodes CDR1 MDHEN and CDR2 SYDVKM. This CDR3 contains 13 residues. The CDR3 spells CASRREDIGTQYF. The CDR3 bases are TGTGCCAGCAGGCGCGAAGATATCGGTACGCAGTATTTT.

This sequence joins TRBV6-1 and TRBJ1-1, with D possibly matching TRBD1 (6 bases). CDR1 and CDR2 from the germline V gene are MNHNS and SASEGT. The CDR3 is 15 residues long. The V gene lost 0 bases and the J gene lost 5 bases, with 13 bases spanning the gap. CDR3 amino acids: CASSEARRGYTEAFF. For the CDR3, the DNA is TGTGCCAGCAGTGAAGCTCGCAGGGGTTATACTGAAGCTTTCTTT.

This chain joins TRBV2 and TRBJ2-1, with 10 nucleotides matching TRBD2. Germline-derived CDR1 and CDR2 are SNHLY and FYNNEI. The ends lost 8 bases at V and 10 bases at J; junction bases unmatched: 5. The CDR3 is made up of 12 amino acids. The CDR3 region is CASGKGLAEQFF. For the CDR3, the DNA is TGTGCCAGCGGAAAGGGACTAGCGGAGCAGTTCTTC. Supplemented by reference TRBV2 and TRBJ2-1, the full variable domain reads EPEVTQTPSHQVTQMGQEVILRCVPISNHLYFYWYRQILGQKVEFLVSFYNNEISEKSEIFDDQFSVERPDGSNFTLKIRSTKLEDSAMYFCASGKGLAEQFFGPGTRLTVL.

The DNA of the CDR3 is TGCGCCAGCAGCTCCAGGGGGGAAAGTACAGATACGCAGTATTTT. Amino acids: CASSSRGESTDTQYF. V and J are TRBV5-1 and TRBJ2-3; the D gene is possibly TRBD1 (7 bases). In germline, CDR1 is SGHRS, CDR2 YFSETQ. Trimming shortened V by 3 bases and J by 3 bases, and 14 bases separated the two germline ends. CDR3 length: 15 residues.

V and J are TRBV6-1 and TRBJ2-7; TRBD2 matches 9 bases. Germline assignment: CDR1 MNHNS and CDR2 SASEGT. V trimming: 0 bases; J trimming: 5 bases; junction bases outside the gene matches: 8. The CDR3 runs 16 residues. The CDR3 DNA follows: TGTGCCAGCAGTGAAGCGCAGGCGGGAGGGCTCCACGAGCAGTACTTC. This encodes CASSEAQAGGLHEQYF.

V and J are TRBV9 and TRBJ2-2; D uncertain. CDR3 length: 14 amino acids. V shed 0 bases and J shed 5 bases, with 8 bases lying between them. CDR1 SGDLS and CDR2 YYNGEE come from the germline V gene. The CDR3 region is CASSVVAATGELFF. For the CDR3, the DNA is TGTGCCAGCAGCGTAGTGGCAGCTACCGGGGAGCTGTTTTTT.

The chain recombines TRBV6-5 with TRBJ2-7; 10 positions match TRBD2. CDR3 size: 14 residues. V lost 6 bases to trimming and J lost 7 bases; unmatched junction nucleotides: 9. Germline V lookup: CDR1 MNHEY, CDR2 SVGAGI. This CDR3 is CASSESGRAREQYF. For the CDR3, the DNA is TGTGCCAGCAGCGAAAGCGGGAGGGCCCGGGAGCAGTACTTC.

The rearrangement joins TRBV2 to TRBJ2-7, with D possibly TRBD1 on 6 matching bases. Germline V CDR1 and CDR2: SNHLY, FYNNEI. This CDR3 region has 15 residues. With 3 bases removed from V and 6 bases from J, the gap between germline ends came to 18 bases. The CDR3 protein is CASSEMDSIRGEQYF. The DNA of the CDR3 is TGTGCCAGCAGTGAGATGGACAGCATCCGGGGCGAGCAGTACTTC.

The chain carries TRBV7-2 and TRBJ2-3; D is ambiguous. The CDR3 consists of 16 residues. From germline, CDR1 is SGHTA and CDR2 FQGNSA. With 5 bases removed from V and 1 base from J, the gap between germline ends came to 16 bases. CDR3 DNA: TGTGCCAGCAGCATCGACACTACACACGGCACAGATACGCAGTATTTT. Translating gives CASSIDTTHGTDTQYF.

The gene calls are TRBV4-1 and TRBJ2-7; 10 positions match TRBD1. CDR3 length: 16 amino acids. The junction had 12 bases not matched to a gene; V was cut back by 4 bases and J by 6 bases. CDR1 and CDR2 (germline): MGHRA, YSYEKL. Here the CDR3 reads CASSRGTGATLPEQYF. CDR3 in DNA: TGCGCCAGCAGCCGAGGGACAGGGGCGACCCTACCCGAGCAGTACTTC.

The J gene is TRBJ2-7, the V gene TRBV2, with D perhaps matching TRBD1 (6 bases). The germline V and J ends were trimmed by 8 bases and 3 bases, with 14 bases remaining between them. The CDR3 is made up of 13 amino acids. Looked up from germline, CDR1 is SNHLY and CDR2 is FYNNEI. The CDR3 region is CASCLGHIYEQYF. CDR3 DNA: TGTGCCAGCTGTTTGGGACACATCTACGAGCAGTACTTC. The full variable domain, completed using reference TRBV2 and TRBJ2-7, is EPEVTQTPSHQVTQMGQEVILRCVPISNHLYFYWYRQILGQKVEFLVSFYNNEISEKSEIFDDQFSVERPDGSNFTLKIRSTKLEDSAMYFCASCLGHIYEQYFGPGTRLTVT.